This T cell receptor (beta chain) was recovered during a study of blood T cell repertoires in COVID-19. Turning to the study itself: The origin of the acute and convalescent COVID-19 samples was the United States, Italy and Spain. PBMCs, B-cell-depleted T cells, or T cells provided the cDNA or gDNA that made up the material.

In the original analysis: Estimation of nucleated cell counts relied on the amplification of reference gene primers. Here immunoSEQ multiplex PCR was the method, and the copy in TCRdb shows in-frame clones only, minus some. V and J calls and clone size come straight from that table; D and trimming were deduced from the DNA. The sample holds 70,000 or so clones; roughly nine tenths are singletons and the top ten take 13%. The CDR3 sequence is 15 residues long. Germline CDR1 reads KGHSH; CDR2 reads LQKENI. Trimming removed 4 bases at V and 3 bases at J, with 13 bases between. The sample comprised peripheral blood. This TCR came from a woman aged 60 to 75 with acute or convalescent COVID-19. The V call is TRBV18, the J call TRBJ2-1; possibly TRBD2 for D (6 bases). The CDR3 reads CASSLWDSGYNEQFF. CDR3 sequence (DNA): TGTGCCAGCTCACTCTGGGACTCGGGCTACAATGAGCAGTTCTTC.